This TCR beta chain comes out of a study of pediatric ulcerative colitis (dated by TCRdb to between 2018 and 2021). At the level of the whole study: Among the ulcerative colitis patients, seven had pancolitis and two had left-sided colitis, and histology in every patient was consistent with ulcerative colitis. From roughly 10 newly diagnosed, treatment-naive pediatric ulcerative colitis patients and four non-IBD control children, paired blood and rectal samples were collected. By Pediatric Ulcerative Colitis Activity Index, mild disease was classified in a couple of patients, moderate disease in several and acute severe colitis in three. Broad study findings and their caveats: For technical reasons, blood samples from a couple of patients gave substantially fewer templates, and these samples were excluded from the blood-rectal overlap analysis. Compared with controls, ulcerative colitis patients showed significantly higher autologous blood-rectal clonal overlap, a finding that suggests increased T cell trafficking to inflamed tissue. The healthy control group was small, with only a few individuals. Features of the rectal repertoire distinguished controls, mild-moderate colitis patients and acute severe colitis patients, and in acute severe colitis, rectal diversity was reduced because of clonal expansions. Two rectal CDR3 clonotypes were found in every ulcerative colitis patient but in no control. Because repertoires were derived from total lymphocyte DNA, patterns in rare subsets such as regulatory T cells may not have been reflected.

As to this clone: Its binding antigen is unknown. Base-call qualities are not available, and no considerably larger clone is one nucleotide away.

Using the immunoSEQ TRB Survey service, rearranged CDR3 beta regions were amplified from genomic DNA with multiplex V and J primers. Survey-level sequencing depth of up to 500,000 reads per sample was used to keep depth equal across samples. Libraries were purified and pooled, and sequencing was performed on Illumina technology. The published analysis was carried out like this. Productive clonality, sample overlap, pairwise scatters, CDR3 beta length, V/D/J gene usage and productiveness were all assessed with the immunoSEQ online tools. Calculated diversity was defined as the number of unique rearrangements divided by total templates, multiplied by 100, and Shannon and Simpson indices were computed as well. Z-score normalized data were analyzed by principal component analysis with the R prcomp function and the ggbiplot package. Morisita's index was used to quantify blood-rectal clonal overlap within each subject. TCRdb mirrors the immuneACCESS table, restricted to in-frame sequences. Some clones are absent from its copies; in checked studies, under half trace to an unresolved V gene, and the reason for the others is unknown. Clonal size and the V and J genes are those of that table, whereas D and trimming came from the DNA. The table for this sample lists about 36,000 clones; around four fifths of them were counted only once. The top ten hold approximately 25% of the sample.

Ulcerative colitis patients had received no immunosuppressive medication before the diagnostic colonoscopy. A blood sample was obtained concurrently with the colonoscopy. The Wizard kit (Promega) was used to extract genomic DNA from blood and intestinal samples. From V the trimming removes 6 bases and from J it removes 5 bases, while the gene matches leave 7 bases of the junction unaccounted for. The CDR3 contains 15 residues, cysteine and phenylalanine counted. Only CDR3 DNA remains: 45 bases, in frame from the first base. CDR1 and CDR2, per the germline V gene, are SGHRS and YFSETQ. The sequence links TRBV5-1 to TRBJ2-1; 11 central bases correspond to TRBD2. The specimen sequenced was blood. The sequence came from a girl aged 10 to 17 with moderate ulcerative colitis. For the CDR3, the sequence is CASTMGTSGNNEQFF. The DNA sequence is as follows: TGCGCCAGCACCATGGGGACTAGCGGAAACAATGAGCAGTTCTTC.